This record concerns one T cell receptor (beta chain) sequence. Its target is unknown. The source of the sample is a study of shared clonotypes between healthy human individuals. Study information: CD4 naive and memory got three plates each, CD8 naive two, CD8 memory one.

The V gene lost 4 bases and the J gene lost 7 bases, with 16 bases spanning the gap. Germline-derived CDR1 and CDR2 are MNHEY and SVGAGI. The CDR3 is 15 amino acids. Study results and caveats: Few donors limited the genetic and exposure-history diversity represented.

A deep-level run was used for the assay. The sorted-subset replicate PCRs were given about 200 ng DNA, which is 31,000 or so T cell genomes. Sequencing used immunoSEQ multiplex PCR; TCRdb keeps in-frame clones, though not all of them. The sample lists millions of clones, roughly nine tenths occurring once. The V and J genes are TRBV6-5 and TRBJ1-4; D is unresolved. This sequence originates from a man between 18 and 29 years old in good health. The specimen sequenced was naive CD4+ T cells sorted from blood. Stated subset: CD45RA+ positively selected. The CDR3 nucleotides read TGTGCCAGCAGTTCCTCAGTGGGGTGGAGTGAAAAACTGTTTTTT. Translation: CASSSSVGWSEKLFF.